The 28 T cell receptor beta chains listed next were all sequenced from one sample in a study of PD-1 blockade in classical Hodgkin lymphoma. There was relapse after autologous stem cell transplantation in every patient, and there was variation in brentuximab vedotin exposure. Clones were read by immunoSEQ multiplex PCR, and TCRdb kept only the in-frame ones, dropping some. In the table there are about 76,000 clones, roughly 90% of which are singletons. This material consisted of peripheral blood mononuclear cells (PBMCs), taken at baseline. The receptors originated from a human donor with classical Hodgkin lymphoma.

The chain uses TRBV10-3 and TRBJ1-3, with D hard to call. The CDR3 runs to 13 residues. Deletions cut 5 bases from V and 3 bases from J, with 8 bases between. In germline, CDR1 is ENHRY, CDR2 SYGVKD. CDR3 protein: CAISNDLGNTIYF. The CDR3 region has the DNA TGTGCCATCAGTAACGACCTTGGAAACACCATATATTTT.

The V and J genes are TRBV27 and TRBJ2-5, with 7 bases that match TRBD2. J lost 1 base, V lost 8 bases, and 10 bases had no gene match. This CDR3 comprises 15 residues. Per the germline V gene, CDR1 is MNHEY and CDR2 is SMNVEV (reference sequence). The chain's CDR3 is CASQSGTGVQETQYF. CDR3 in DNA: TGTGCCAGCCAAAGCGGGACGGGAGTCCAAGAGACCCAGTACTTC.

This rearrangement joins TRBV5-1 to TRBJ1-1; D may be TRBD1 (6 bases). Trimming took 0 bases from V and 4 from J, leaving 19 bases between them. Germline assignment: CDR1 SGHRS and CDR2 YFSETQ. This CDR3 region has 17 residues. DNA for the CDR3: TGCGCCAGCAGCTTGGCCGGGGGACACCCGCCCAGCACTGAAGCTTTCTTT. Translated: CASSLAGGHPPSTEAFF.

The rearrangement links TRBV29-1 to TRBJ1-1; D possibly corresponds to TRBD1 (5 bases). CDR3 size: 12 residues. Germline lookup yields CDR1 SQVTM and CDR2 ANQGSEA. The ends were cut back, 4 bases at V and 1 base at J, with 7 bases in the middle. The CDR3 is CSVGQSNTEAFF. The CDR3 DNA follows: TGCAGCGTTGGACAGTCGAACACTGAAGCTTTCTTT.

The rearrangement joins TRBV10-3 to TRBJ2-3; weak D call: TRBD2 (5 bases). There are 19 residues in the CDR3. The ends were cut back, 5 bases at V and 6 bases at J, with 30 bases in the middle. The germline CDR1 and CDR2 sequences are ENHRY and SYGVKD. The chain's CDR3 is CAISRPRERTDNGADTQYF. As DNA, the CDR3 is TGTGCCATCAGTCGACCCCGGGAAAGGACTGACAACGGCGCGGATACGCAGTATTTT.

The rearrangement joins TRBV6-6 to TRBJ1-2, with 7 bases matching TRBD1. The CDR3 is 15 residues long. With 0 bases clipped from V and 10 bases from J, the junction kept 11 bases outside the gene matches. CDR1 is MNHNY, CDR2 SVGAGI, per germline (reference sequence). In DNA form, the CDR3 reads TGTGCCAGCAGTTACTCACCCGGGACAGCTCGAAACTACACCTTC. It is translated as CASSYSPGTARNYTF.

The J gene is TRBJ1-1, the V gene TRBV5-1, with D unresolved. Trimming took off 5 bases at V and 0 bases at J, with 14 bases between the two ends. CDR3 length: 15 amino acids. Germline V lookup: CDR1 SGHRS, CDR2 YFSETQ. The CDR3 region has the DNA TGCGCCAGCAGACCCCGCAAAGACATGAACACTGAAGCTTTCTTT. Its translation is CASRPRKDMNTEAFF.

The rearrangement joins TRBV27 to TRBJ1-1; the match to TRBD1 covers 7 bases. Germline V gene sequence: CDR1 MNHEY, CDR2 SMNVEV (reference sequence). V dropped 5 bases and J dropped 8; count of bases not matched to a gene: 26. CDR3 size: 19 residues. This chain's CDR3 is CASSTNLPGRGRGRSEAFF. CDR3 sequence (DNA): TGTGCCAGCAGTACTAATCTCCCCGGGCGGGGGAGGGGGCGTTCCGAAGCTTTCTTT.

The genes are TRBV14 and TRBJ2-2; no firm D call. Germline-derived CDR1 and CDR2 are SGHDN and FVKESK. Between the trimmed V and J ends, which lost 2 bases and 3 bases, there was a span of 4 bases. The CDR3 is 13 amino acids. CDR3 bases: TGTGCCAGCAGCCAAAGATACACCGGGGAGCTGTTTTTT. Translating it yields CASSQRYTGELFF.

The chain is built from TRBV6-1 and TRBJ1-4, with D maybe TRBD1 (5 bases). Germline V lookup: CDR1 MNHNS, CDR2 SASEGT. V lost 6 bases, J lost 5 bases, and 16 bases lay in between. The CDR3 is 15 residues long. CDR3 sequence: CASRVKREGNEKLFF. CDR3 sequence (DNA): TGTGCCAGCAGGGTGAAGAGGGAGGGGAATGAAAAACTGTTTTTT.

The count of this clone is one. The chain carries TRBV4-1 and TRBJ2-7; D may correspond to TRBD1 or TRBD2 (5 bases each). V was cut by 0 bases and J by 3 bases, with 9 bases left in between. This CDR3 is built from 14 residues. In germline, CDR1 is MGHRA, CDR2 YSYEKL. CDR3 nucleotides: TGCGCCAGCAGCCAAGATCAGGGACGCTACGAGCAGTACTTC. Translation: CASSQDQGRYEQYF.

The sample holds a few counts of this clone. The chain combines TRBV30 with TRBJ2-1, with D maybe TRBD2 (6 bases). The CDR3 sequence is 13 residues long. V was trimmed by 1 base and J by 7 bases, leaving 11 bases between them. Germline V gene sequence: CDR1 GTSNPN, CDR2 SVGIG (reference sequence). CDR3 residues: CAWSGGRTNEQFF. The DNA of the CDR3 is TGTGCCTGGAGTGGAGGGAGGACGAATGAGCAGTTCTTC. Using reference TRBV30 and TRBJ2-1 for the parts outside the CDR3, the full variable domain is SQTIHQWPATLVQPVGSPLSLECTVEGTSNPNLYWYRQAAGRGLQLLFYSVGIGQISSEVPQNLSASRPQDRQFILSSKKLLLSDSGFYLCAWSGGRTNEQFFGPGTRLTVL.

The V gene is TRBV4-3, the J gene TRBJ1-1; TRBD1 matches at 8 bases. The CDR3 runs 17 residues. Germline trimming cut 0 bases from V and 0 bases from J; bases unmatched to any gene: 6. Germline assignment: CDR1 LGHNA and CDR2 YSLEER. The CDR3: CASSQEGRGRVNTEAFF. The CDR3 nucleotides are TGCGCCAGCAGCCAAGAAGGCAGGGGGCGCGTGAACACTGAAGCTTTCTTT.

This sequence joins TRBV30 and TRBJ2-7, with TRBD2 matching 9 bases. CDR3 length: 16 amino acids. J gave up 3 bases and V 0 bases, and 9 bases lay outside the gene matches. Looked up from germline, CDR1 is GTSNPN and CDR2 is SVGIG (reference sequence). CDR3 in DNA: TGTGCCTGGAGTGTACGGATAGCGGGAGTAATCTACGAGCAGTACTTC. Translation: CAWSVRIAGVIYEQYF.

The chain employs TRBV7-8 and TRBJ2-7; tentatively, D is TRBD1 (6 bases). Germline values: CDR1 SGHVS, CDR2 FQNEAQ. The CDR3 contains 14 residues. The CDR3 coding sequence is TGTGCTACGAAAAGGACAGAAGGCTCCTACGAGCAGTACTTC. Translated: CATKRTEGSYEQYF.

The CDR3 bases are TGTGCCAGCAGTGACGCGCCAGGCGGGAGCACAGATACGCAGTATTTT. It translates to CASSDAPGGSTDTQYF. This chain uses TRBV6-4 with TRBJ2-3, with D tentatively TRBD2 (5 bases). The CDR3 runs to 16 residues. Germline V CDR1 and CDR2: MRHNA, SNTAGT. V dropped 2 bases and J dropped 0 bases, with 12 bases sitting between them.

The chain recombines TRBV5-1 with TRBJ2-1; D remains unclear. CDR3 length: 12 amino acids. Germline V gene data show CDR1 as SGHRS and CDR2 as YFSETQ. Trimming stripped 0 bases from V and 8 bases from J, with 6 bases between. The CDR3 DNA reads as TGCGCCAGCAGCTTGGCCCGTGATGAGCAGTTCTTC. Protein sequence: CASSLARDEQFF.

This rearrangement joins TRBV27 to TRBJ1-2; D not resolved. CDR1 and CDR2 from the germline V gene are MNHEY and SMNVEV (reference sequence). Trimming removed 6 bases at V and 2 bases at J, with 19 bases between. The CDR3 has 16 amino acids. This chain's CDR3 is CASSLTGRAGNYGYTF. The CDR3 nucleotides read TGTGCCAGCAGCTTAACCGGACGGGCGGGGAACTATGGCTACACCTTC.

CDR3 in DNA: TGTGCCAGCAGTCGACAGTACCAAGAGACCCAGTACTTC. Protein sequence: CASSRQYQETQYF. V gene TRBV6-6 combines with J gene TRBJ2-5; possible D gene TRBD1, 5 bases. Per the germline V gene, CDR1 is MNHNY and CDR2 is SVGAGI (reference sequence). CDR3 length: 13 amino acids. Trimming removed 5 bases from V and 0 bases from J, with 7 bases in between.

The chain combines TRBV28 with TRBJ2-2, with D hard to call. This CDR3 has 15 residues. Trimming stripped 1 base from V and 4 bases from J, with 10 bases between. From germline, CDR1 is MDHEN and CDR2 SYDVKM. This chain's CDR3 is CASSLYPGPTGELFF. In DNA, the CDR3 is TGTGCCAGCAGTTTATACCCAGGACCCACCGGGGAGCTGTTTTTT.

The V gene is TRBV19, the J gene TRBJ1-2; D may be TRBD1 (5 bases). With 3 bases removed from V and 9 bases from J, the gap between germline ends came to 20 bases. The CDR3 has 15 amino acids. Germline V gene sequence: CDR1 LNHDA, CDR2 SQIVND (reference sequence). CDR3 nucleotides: TGTGCCAGTAGTATCCGGTCCAGGGACCCGTTGCGCTACACCTTC. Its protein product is CASSIRSRDPLRYTF.

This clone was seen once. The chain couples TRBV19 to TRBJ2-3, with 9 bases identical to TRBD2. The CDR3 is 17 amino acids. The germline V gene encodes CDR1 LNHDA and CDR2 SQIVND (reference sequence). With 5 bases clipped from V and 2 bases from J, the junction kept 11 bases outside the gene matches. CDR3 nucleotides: TGTGCCAGTAGTCCACGTCGACTAGCGGAGCCCACAGATACGCAGTATTTT. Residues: CASSPRRLAEPTDTQYF.

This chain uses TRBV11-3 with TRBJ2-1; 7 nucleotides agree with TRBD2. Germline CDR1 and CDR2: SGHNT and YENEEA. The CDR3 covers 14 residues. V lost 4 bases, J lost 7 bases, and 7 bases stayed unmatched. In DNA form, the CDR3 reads TGTGCCAGCAGCTCAGCGGGACCACTTAATGAGCAGTTCTTC. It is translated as CASSSAGPLNEQFF.

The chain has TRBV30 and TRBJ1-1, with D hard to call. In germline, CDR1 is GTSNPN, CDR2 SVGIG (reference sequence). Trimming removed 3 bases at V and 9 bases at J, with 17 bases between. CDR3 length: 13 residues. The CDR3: CAWRSDLRTQAFF. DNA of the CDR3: TGTGCCTGGAGGTCAGACTTACGCACCCAAGCTTTCTTT.

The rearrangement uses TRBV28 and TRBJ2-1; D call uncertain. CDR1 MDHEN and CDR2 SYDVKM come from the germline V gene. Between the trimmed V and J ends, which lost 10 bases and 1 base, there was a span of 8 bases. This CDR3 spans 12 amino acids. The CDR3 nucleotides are TGTGCCACCGTCGTATCCTACAATGAGCAGTTCTTC. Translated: CATVVSYNEQFF.

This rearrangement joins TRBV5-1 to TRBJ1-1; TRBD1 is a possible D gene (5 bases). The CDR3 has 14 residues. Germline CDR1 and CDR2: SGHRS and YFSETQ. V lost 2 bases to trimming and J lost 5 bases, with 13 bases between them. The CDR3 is CASSFRGGETEAFF. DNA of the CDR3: TGCGCCAGCAGCTTTCGGGGGGGTGAGACTGAAGCTTTCTTT.

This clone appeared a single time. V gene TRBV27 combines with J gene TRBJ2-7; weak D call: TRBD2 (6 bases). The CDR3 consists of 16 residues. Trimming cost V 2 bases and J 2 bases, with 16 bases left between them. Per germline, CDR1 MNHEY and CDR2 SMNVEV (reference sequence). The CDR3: CASSLEATRAAYEQYF. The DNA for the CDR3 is TGTGCCAGCAGTTTAGAAGCGACTAGGGCAGCCTACGAGCAGTACTTC.

DNA for the CDR3: TGTGCCAGCACTTTCGACGGGGGGGCCTACGAGCAGTACTTC. It encodes CASTFDGGAYEQYF. The chain has TRBV7-9 and TRBJ2-7, with 8 bases identical to TRBD2. The CDR3 extends over 14 amino acids. Germline CDR1 and CDR2: SEHNR and FQNEAQ (reference sequence). Trimming removed 7 bases from V and 2 bases from J; junction bases left unmatched: 7.